This entry lists 10 T cell receptor beta chains sequenced from one sample in a study of blood T cells in healthy people across ages. Using a J-beta primer mix together with a sample-barcoded 5' primer, a second PCR was run for roughly 7 to 12 cycles. From the 5' RACE reads, TCRdb called clonotypes with MiXCR, one entry per CDR3 protein. Here the sample spans 980,000 or so distinct CDR3 sequences, 45% to 50% being singletons. The specimen sequenced was blood. The receptors shown here come from a man in his thirties or forties in good health.

The chain recombines TRBV6-5 with TRBJ2-5, with D unresolved. Germline loops: CDR1 MNHEY, CDR2 SVGAGI. The CDR3 has 15 residues. Trimming left V 0 bases short and J 5 bases short, with 13 bases between. The chain's CDR3 is CASSYSNWVRETQYF. CDR3 in DNA: TGTGCCAGCAGTTACTCGAATTGGGTCCGGGAGACCCAGTACTTC.

The chain carries TRBV7-9 and TRBJ2-2; TRBD2 aligns across 9 bases. CDR3 size: 17 residues. Germline trimming cut 0 bases from V and 1 base from J; bases unmatched to any gene: 3. Germline V gene data show CDR1 as SEHNR and CDR2 as FQNEAQ (reference sequence). CDR3 in amino acids: CASSLALTSGNTGELFF. The CDR3 bases are TGTGCCAGCAGCTTAGCGTTGACTAGCGGGAACACCGGGGAGCTGTTTTTT.

This clonotype was counted a single time. The genes are TRBV6-1 and TRBJ2-5, with 9 bases matching TRBD1. The DNA end favors TRBJ2-7, so the J call may be wrong. This CDR3 has 17 amino acids. Germline V CDR1 and CDR2: MNHNS, SASEGT. CDR3: CASSQLNPGQGNYEQYF. CDR3 bases: TGTGCCAGCAGTCAATTAAACCCGGGACAGGGAAATTACGAGCAGTACTTC.

This chain uses TRBV11-1 with TRBJ2-1, with 11 bases matching TRBD2. CDR3 size: 16 residues. Germline V gives CDR1 SGHAT, CDR2 FQDESV (reference sequence). With V trimmed by 2 bases and J by 9 bases, 9 bases remained unmatched. The chain's CDR3 is CASSLFGSGGASEQFF. CDR3 nucleotide sequence: TGTGCCAGCAGCTTATTCGGTAGCGGGGGGGCCAGTGAGCAGTTCTTC.

The chain couples TRBV6-5 to TRBJ2-7; tentatively, D is TRBD1 (5 bases). The CDR3 has 14 amino acids. V lost 4 bases, J lost 2 bases, and 12 bases lay in between. Looked up from germline, CDR1 is MNHEY and CDR2 is SVGAGI. DNA of the CDR3: TGTGCCAGCAGTTCCCCGGACAAACCCTACGAGCAGTACTTC. Amino acid sequence: CASSSPDKPYEQYF.

At least ten counts were recorded for this clonotype. The V gene is TRBV3-1, the J gene TRBJ1-2, with 7 bases fitting TRBD1. The V segment lost 0 bases and the J segment 7 bases; nucleotides outside the gene matches: 11. The germline gives CDR1 LGHDT, CDR2 YNNKEL (reference sequence). This CDR3 has 16 residues. CDR3 sequence (DNA): TGTGCCAGCAGCCAAGATTCTGGGACAGCCTTTCGTGGCTACACCTTC. It yields the protein CASSQDSGTAFRGYTF.

V and J are TRBV15 and TRBJ2-1; 9 bases fit TRBD2. The CDR3 covers 15 residues. Per the germline V gene, CDR1 is LNHNV and CDR2 is YYDKDF (reference sequence). J gave up 5 bases and V 4 bases, and 6 bases lay outside the gene matches. The CDR3 bases are TGTGCCACCAGCACCGTGTTAGCGGGGGACAATGAGCAGTTCTTC. Protein: CATSTVLAGDNEQFF.

The V call is TRBV14, the J call TRBJ2-5; D may correspond to TRBD1 or TRBD2 (5 bases each). The assigned J gene may be wrong: the sequence end matches TRBJ2-7 better. Germline values: CDR1 SGHDN, CDR2 FVKESK. The CDR3 totals 13 residues. This chain's CDR3 is CASSPRGSGEQYF. As DNA, the CDR3 is TGTGCCAGCAGTCCCCGGGGCTCGGGCGAGCAGTACTTC.

Only a few counts were recorded for this clonotype. This chain connects TRBV27 to TRBJ2-1; possible D gene TRBD1, 6 bases. Germline V gene sequence: CDR1 MNHEY, CDR2 SMNVEV (reference sequence). Between the trimmed V and J ends, which lost 6 bases and 8 bases, there was a span of 11 bases. CDR3 size: 12 residues. CDR3 residues: CASSPDRHEQFF. The CDR3, as DNA: TGTGCCAGCAGCCCCGACAGGCATGAGCAGTTCTTC.

The gene calls are TRBV15 and TRBJ2-1; maybe TRBD1 (5 bases). Germline V CDR1 and CDR2: LNHNV, YYDKDF (reference sequence). The CDR3 extends over 15 amino acids. Trimming pared 0 bases from V and 10 bases from J, leaving 16 bases between. CDR3: CATSRDVTEYREQFF. As DNA, the CDR3 is TGTGCCACCAGCAGAGATGTGACAGAGTACAGGGAGCAGTTCTTC.